The 28 T cell receptor beta chains below come from one sample, sequenced in a study of shared clonotypes between healthy human individuals. Only in-frame clones appear in the TCRdb table, and some are missing; sequencing was by immunoSEQ multiplex PCR. The sample lists roughly 500,000 clones; about 85% were seen once. The sequenced sample consisted of PBMCs. These receptors all stem from a woman between 35 and 50 years old in good health. Some clones in this sample may be carry-over from other donors' samples.

This clone was picked up one time. The same CDR3 also results from other DNA sequences found in this sample. The J gene is TRBJ2-5, the V gene TRBV7-2; D is perhaps TRBD1 (5 bases). V was cut by 2 bases and J by 5 bases, with 9 bases left in between. Germline V gene data show CDR1 as SGHTA and CDR2 as FQGNSA. The CDR3 sequence is 13 residues long. The DNA of the CDR3 is TGTGCCAGCAGCTTATGGGGCGGCGAGACCCAGTACTTC. Protein: CASSLWGGETQYF.

The count of this clone is one. V and J are TRBV21-1 and TRBJ2-1; the table assigns TRBD2, which was not confirmed against the DNA. TRBV21-1 is flagged as a pseudogene. The CDR3 has 18 residues. The CDR3 here is CASSKALRAGLAGVGQFF. DNA for the CDR3: TGTGCCAGCAGCAAAGCGCTCCGAGCGGGACTAGCGGGAGTTGGGCAGTTCTTC.

The rearrangement uses TRBV5-5 and TRBJ1-4; tentatively, D is TRBD1 (6 bases). The CDR3 spans 16 residues. Trimming removed 4 bases at V and 2 bases at J, with 15 bases between. Germline lookup yields CDR1 SGHKS and CDR2 YYEKEE (reference sequence). This CDR3 is CASSPIGGSTNEKLFF. The CDR3 DNA sequence: TGTGCCAGCAGCCCTATCGGGGGCTCCACTAATGAAAAACTGTTTTTT.

The chain uses TRBV27 and TRBJ1-5, with a tentative D call TRBD1 (5 bases). Germline CDR1 reads MNHEY; CDR2 reads SMNVEV (reference sequence). This CDR3 comprises 13 residues. V lost 5 bases to trimming and J lost 6 bases, with 11 bases between them. CDR3 in DNA: TGTGCCAGCAGTCCTCAGGGATCTCAGCCCCAGCATTTT. Protein: CASSPQGSQPQHF.

Remarks on this clone: This probably arose from a read error, given a far larger clone one base away. Other DNA sequences of this sample code for an identical CDR3. This chain connects TRBV6-1 to TRBJ2-2; D might be TRBD1 (5 bases). The CDR3 extends over 14 amino acids. Germline values: CDR1 MNHNS, CDR2 SASEGT. CDR3 in DNA: TGTGCCAGCAGTGAAGTTGCGGACACCGGTGAGCTGTTTTTT. Protein product: CASSEVADTGELFF.

The sample holds one count of this clone. CDR3: CASSLGGVKTGELFF. The DNA of the CDR3 is TGTGCCAGCAGCCTCGGGGGGGTGAAGACCGGGGAGCTGTTTTTT. The chain links TRBV2 to TRBJ2-2; 8 bases are shared with TRBD2. CDR3 size: 15 residues. V was clipped by 6 bases and J by 5 bases; unmatched bases: 8. The germline V gene has CDR1 SNHLY and CDR2 FYNNEI.

In regard to this clone: It is likely a read error: a sequence one base away is far more abundant. Other nucleotide sequences in the sample specify the same CDR3. The V gene is TRBV11-2, the J gene TRBJ2-2; D is ambiguous. Germline V gene lookup returns CDR1 SGHAT and CDR2 FQNNGV. The CDR3 sequence is 14 residues long. CDR3 sequence reads: CASSLDRATGELFF. The CDR3 nucleotides are TGTGCTAGCAGCTTAGATAGGGCCACCGGGGAGCTGTTTTTT.

The V and J genes are TRBV20-1 and TRBJ1-2, with D maybe TRBD1 (6 bases). Germline CDR1 DFQATT, CDR2 SNEGSKA (reference sequence). Trimming removed 5 bases at V and 8 bases at J, with 12 bases between. CDR3 size: 11 residues. CDR3 residues: CSAGGARGYTF. The CDR3 coding sequence is TGCAGTGCTGGGGGCGCTCGGGGCTACACCTTC.

The J gene is TRBJ2-7, the V gene TRBV5-1, with 8 bases identical to TRBD1. The CDR3 spans 15 residues. Per the germline V gene, CDR1 is SGHRS and CDR2 is YFSETQ. V dropped 4 bases and J dropped 3; count of bases not matched to a gene: 9. DNA for the CDR3: TGCGCCAGCAGCAGCACCGGGACAGGCGACTACGAGCAGTACTTC. As protein: CASSSTGTGDYEQYF.

The J gene is TRBJ2-7, the V gene TRBV5-4; TRBD2 matches 7 bases. Germline assignment: CDR1 SGHNT and CDR2 YYREEE (reference sequence). V gave up 7 bases and J gave up 1 base; unmatched junction bases: 20. There are 18 residues in the CDR3. Here the CDR3 DNA reads TGTGCCAGCTCTTCAATGCTGGAAGGTTGGGAGGGATCCTACGAGCAGTACTTC. It translates to CASSSMLEGWEGSYEQYF.

This sequence joins TRBV10-2 and TRBJ1-2, with a weak D call TRBD1 (6 bases). V dropped 10 bases and J dropped 4 bases, with 25 bases sitting between them. Germline V CDR1 and CDR2: WSHSY, SAAADI. The CDR3 runs 16 residues. The CDR3 region is CATCPGGRVYGYGYTF. The DNA for the CDR3 is TGCGCCACCTGCCCCGGGGGCAGAGTTTATGGCTATGGCTACACCTTC.

In regard to this clone: The sample carries other DNA sequences with the same CDR3. DNA of the CDR3: TGTGCCAGCAGTGACAGGGGGCGCGATGAAAAACTGTTTTTT. This encodes CASSDRGRDEKLFF. The V call is TRBV28, the J call TRBJ1-4; 10 bases fit TRBD1. Germline assignment: CDR1 MDHEN and CDR2 SYDVKM. V was pared by 5 bases and J by 6 bases, with 3 bases of the junction left unmatched. The CDR3 runs 14 residues.

The V and J genes are TRBV5-1 and TRBJ1-5; 8 nucleotides line up with TRBD1. Germline V gene lookup returns CDR1 SGHRS and CDR2 YFSETQ. V shed 9 bases, J shed 7 bases, and the junction held 9 bases outside the gene matches. The CDR3 has 13 residues. This chain's CDR3 is CATSGGADQPQHF. The CDR3 DNA reads TGCGCCACCTCAGGGGGCGCAGACCAGCCCCAGCATTTT.

The table lists this clone with a few counts. The chain is built from TRBV5-4 and TRBJ2-7; D ambiguous. Germline CDR1 and CDR2: SGHNT and YYREEE (reference sequence). The CDR3 length is 14 residues. V was clipped by 4 bases and J by 0 bases, with 11 bases between them. CDR3 in amino acids: CASSPQPASYEQYF. The CDR3 region has the DNA TGTGCCAGCAGCCCGCAGCCGGCCTCCTACGAGCAGTACTTC.

The gene calls are TRBV7-2 and TRBJ2-7; possible D gene TRBD2, 6 bases. V shed 5 bases and J shed 3 bases, with 20 bases lying between them. The CDR3 loop spans 16 amino acids. From germline, CDR1 is SGHTA and CDR2 FQGNSA. CDR3 nucleotides: TGTGCCAGCAGCCGACGACTAGGCCAATCTAGCTACGAGCAGTACTTC. Amino acid sequence: CASSRRLGQSSYEQYF. Full variable domain (rest looked up from reference TRBV7-2 and TRBJ2-7): GAGVSQSPSNKVTEKGKDVELRCDPISGHTALYWYRQSLGQGLEFLIYFQGNSAPDKSGLPSDRFSAERTGGSVSTLTIQRTQQEDSAVYLCASSRRLGQSSYEQYFGPGTRLTVT.

V is TRBV4-1 and J is TRBJ1-2; D is possibly TRBD1 (6 bases). The CDR3 totals 15 residues. The germline V and J ends were trimmed by 1 base and 7 bases, with 16 bases remaining between them. CDR1 and CDR2 (germline): MGHRA, YSYEKL. In nucleotides, the CDR3 is TGCGCCAGCAGCCAAGGTCCGGGGGCGGGTTTTGGCTACACCTTC. Protein product: CASSQGPGAGFGYTF.

The rearrangement uses TRBV29-1 and TRBJ2-5; the match to TRBD1 covers 9 bases. The CDR3 runs to 12 residues. The germline CDR1 and CDR2 sequences are SQVTM and ANQGSEA. The CDR3 loop reads CSIDRGIETQYF. DNA of the CDR3: TGCAGTATCGACAGGGGGATTGAGACCCAGTACTTC.

This chain joins TRBV29-1 and TRBJ2-1; perhaps TRBD2 as D (5 bases). Per germline, CDR1 SQVTM and CDR2 ANQGSEA. With 4 bases removed from V and 11 bases from J, the gap between germline ends came to 12 bases. The CDR3 extends over 11 amino acids. DNA of the CDR3: TGCAGCGTTGGGGGAGACCCGAAGCAGTTCTTC. It codes for CSVGGDPKQFF.

V gene TRBV5-6 combines with J gene TRBJ2-5, with 8 bases lining up with TRBD2. There are 15 residues in the CDR3. The V segment lost 4 bases and the J segment 2 bases; nucleotides outside the gene matches: 7. The germline gives CDR1 SGHDT, CDR2 YYEEEE. The CDR3: CASSPGLEKQETQYF. The CDR3 bases are TGTGCCAGCAGCCCGGGACTAGAGAAACAAGAGACCCAGTACTTC.

The chain couples TRBV18 to TRBJ1-1, with a tentative D call TRBD1 (5 bases). CDR1 KGHSH and CDR2 LQKENI come from the germline V gene. The ends were cut back, 8 bases at V and 0 bases at J, with 16 bases in the middle. The CDR3 is 15 residues long. The DNA for the CDR3 is TGTGCCAGCCAGCCCCGGGAGGACATGAACACTGAAGCTTTCTTT. Residues: CASQPREDMNTEAFF. Looking up the rest from reference TRBV18 and TRBJ1-1 gives the full variable domain: NAGVMQNPRHLVRRRGQEARLRCSPMKGHSHVYWYRQLPEEGLKFMVYLQKENIIDESGMPKERFSAEFPKEGPSILRIQQVVRGDSAAYFCASQPREDMNTEAFFGQGTRLTVV.

This rearrangement joins TRBV6-6 to TRBJ2-3; D is undetermined. This CDR3 is built from 13 residues. V was clipped by 2 bases and J by 2 bases, with 5 bases between them. Germline lookup yields CDR1 MNHNY and CDR2 SVGAGI (reference sequence). In DNA, the CDR3 is TGTGCCAGCAGTTACCGTCTCACAGATACGCAGTATTTT. Its translation: CASSYRLTDTQYF.

J is TRBJ2-1 and V is TRBV4-2, with a tentative D call TRBD2 (6 bases). V lost 0 bases, J lost 4 bases, and 10 bases lay in between. Germline V lookup: CDR1 LGHNA, CDR2 YNFKEQ. The CDR3 totals 15 residues. The CDR3 DNA is TGTGCCAGCAGCCAAGATCGGCGGGAATACAATGAGCAGTTCTTC. The encoded protein is CASSQDRREYNEQFF.

This chain's CDR3 is CASSYPNTEAFF. The CDR3, as DNA: TGTGCCAGCAGTTACCCTAACACTGAAGCTTTCTTT. The J gene is TRBJ1-1, the V gene TRBV6-5; D is undetermined. This CDR3 is built from 12 residues. Trimming removed 2 bases from V and 2 bases from J, with 3 bases in between. Germline-derived CDR1 and CDR2 are MNHEY and SVGAGI.

The rearrangement joins TRBV7-8 to TRBJ2-7, with 8 positions matching TRBD2. Germline V gene sequence: CDR1 SGHVS, CDR2 FQNEAQ. The CDR3 contains 13 residues. J gave up 6 bases and V 4 bases, and 5 bases lay outside the gene matches. The CDR3 spells CASSSPAGVEQYF. As DNA, the CDR3 is TGTGCCAGCAGCTCGCCAGCGGGAGTCGAGCAGTACTTC.

In its sample, this clone was seen once. The rearrangement uses TRBV7-2 and TRBJ1-2; 9 nucleotides line up with TRBD1. After removal of 1 base from V and 4 bases from J, the junction contained 4 bases not matched to a gene. CDR3 size: 15 residues. Germline assignment: CDR1 SGHTA and CDR2 FQGNSA. The CDR3 nucleotides are TGTGCCAGCAGCTTAGGGGGACAGGGTCTCTATGGCTACACCTTC. Protein: CASSLGGQGLYGYTF.

The chain has TRBV5-1 and TRBJ2-2; D unclear. The CDR3 has 15 amino acids. The germline gives CDR1 SGHRS, CDR2 YFSETQ. With 0 bases removed from V and 1 base from J, the gap between germline ends came to 7 bases. The CDR3 nucleotides are TGCGCCAGCAGCTTGGACCCAGTGAACACCGGGGAGCTGTTTTTT. As protein: CASSLDPVNTGELFF.

The chain employs TRBV29-1 and TRBJ2-1; D might be TRBD2 (5 bases). Germline assignment: CDR1 SQVTM and CDR2 ANQGSEA. The CDR3 spans 12 residues. The V end lost 3 bases, the J end lost 10 bases, and 13 bases lay between the germline ends. The CDR3 sequence is CSVDSAGEEQFF. The CDR3 DNA is TGCAGCGTTGATTCAGCTGGGGAGGAGCAGTTCTTC.

The chain has TRBV5-1 and TRBJ2-3; D is ambiguous. Germline V gene data show CDR1 as SGHRS and CDR2 as YFSETQ. The V gene lost 4 bases and the J gene lost 0 bases, with 9 bases spanning the gap. CDR3 length: 14 amino acids. CDR3 sequence reads: CASSPETSTDTQYF. The CDR3 DNA sequence: TGCGCCAGCAGCCCAGAGACTAGCACAGATACGCAGTATTTT. Looking up the rest from reference TRBV5-1 and TRBJ2-3 gives the full variable domain: KAGVTQTPRYLIKTRGQQVTLSCSPISGHRSVSWYQQTPGQGLQFLFEYFSETQRNKGNFPGRFSGRQFSNSRSEMNVSTLELGDSALYLCASSPETSTDTQYFGPGTRLTVL.